Listed below are T cell receptor beta chains from one sample, sequenced in a study of blood T cell repertoires in COVID-19. Profiling relied on immunoSEQ multiplex PCR, and the TCRdb table lists in-frame clones only, not all of them. The sample consists of approximately 110,000 clones, more than 70% of them appearing once. The sequenced material came from peripheral blood. Receptors originate from a human donor in a cohort sampled during active COVID-19. CDR3s include the opening cysteine and the closing phenylalanine or tryptophan. The D gene is left open where the match is weak. The size entry is marked missing in some rows and otherwise reads once, few, many or a size class.

v_call	j_call	d_call	clone_size	cdr3_aa	cdr3_nt
TRBV6-2/TRBV6-3	TRBJ2-2	.	.	CASSGTSTGELFF	TGTGCCAGCAGTGGTACTAGCACCGGGGAGCTGTTTTTT
TRBV18	TRBJ2-1	TRBD2	.	CASSPPGTSGYNEQFF	TGTGCCAGCTCACCACCAGGGACTAGCGGATACAATGAGCAGTTCTTC
TRBV12-3/TRBV12-4	TRBJ2-2	TRBD2	.	CASYSSGTGELFF	TGTGCCAGCTATTCTAGCGGCACCGGGGAGCTGTTTTTT
TRBV7-9	TRBJ2-1	TRBD1	.	CASSFRDRFPDNEQFF	TGTGCCAGCAGTTTCCGGGACAGATTTCCGGACAATGAGCAGTTCTTC
TRBV3-1/TRBV3-2	TRBJ2-7	TRBD2	few	CASSQEGTSGSYEQYF	TGTGCCAGCAGCCAAGAAGGGACTAGCGGGAGCTACGAGCAGTACTTC
TRBV6-5	TRBJ2-7	TRBD1	.	CASSLWTGDEQYF	TGTGCCAGCAGTTTATGGACAGGGGACGAGCAGTACTTC
TRBV6-6	TRBJ2-7	TRBD2	few	CASRGLAGGGDYEQYF	TGTGCCAGCAGGGGACTAGCGGGAGGTGGGGATTACGAGCAGTACTTC
TRBV4-1	TRBJ2-7	TRBD2	.	CASSQDRRGLAGSYEQYF	TGCGCCAGCAGCCAAGATCGTAGGGGGCTAGCGGGATCCTACGAGCAGTACTTC
TRBV28	TRBJ2-7	.	.	CASGAPGYEQYF	TGTGCCAGCGGGGCTCCGGGTTACGAGCAGTACTTC
TRBV19	TRBJ2-4	.	.	CASSIEVLAKNIQYF	TGTGCCAGTAGTATCGAGGTGCTAGCCAAAAACATTCAGTACTTC
TRBV7-3	TRBJ2-3	.	.	CASSSIKGIREDTQYF	TGTGCCAGCAGCTCCATTAAGGGGATTCGGGAGGATACGCAGTATTTT
TRBV5-8	TRBJ2-3	.	.	CASSRRAVPRTDTQYF	TGTGCCAGCAGCAGGAGGGCGGTACCCCGCACAGATACGCAGTATTTT
TRBV5-1	TRBJ2-7	.	.	CASSRDTDLYEQYF	TGCGCCAGCAGCCGGGACACAGACCTCTACGAGCAGTACTTC
TRBV18	TRBJ2-3	.	once	CASSPFLGASGTDTQYF	TGTGCCAGCTCACCCTTTCTGGGAGCTTCTGGCACAGATACGCAGTATTTT
TRBV6-5	TRBJ1-1	.	.	CASSFGNTEAFF	TGTGCCAGCAGTTTCGGGAACACTGAAGCTTTCTTT
TRBV4-3	TRBJ2-1	.	.	CASSQVLAYNEQFF	TGCGCCAGCAGCCAAGTGCTAGCCTACAATGAGCAGTTCTTC
TRBV7-9	TRBJ1-2	TRBD1	.	CASSFSQRRDRDSGYTF	TGTGCCAGCAGCTTTTCCCAACGGAGGGACAGGGACAGTGGCTACACCTTC
TRBV5-1	TRBJ2-1	TRBD1	.	CASTSGQSSYNEQFF	TGCGCCAGCACCTCGGGACAGAGCTCCTACAATGAGCAGTTCTTC
TRBV27	TRBJ2-1	TRBD2	.	CASTGLAGYNEQFF	TGTGCCAGCACTGGACTAGCGGGATACAATGAGCAGTTCTTC
TRBV4-3	TRBJ2-2	TRBD1	.	CASSPTDRGLARELFF	TGCGCCAGCAGCCCAACTGACAGGGGGCTCGCCCGGGAGCTGTTTTTT
TRBV6-5	TRBJ1-5	.	.	CASTRGGSNQPQHF	TGTGCCAGCACCAGAGGGGGTAGCAATCAGCCCCAGCATTTT
TRBV10-2	TRBJ2-1	TRBD2	.	CASRNLLAGTSNEQFF	TGCGCCAGCAGGAATCTACTAGCGGGGACGAGCAATGAGCAGTTCTTC
TRBV7-8	TRBJ2-7	TRBD2	.	CASSPQAGGGYEQYF	TGTGCCAGCAGCCCCCAGGCGGGAGGTGGTTACGAGCAGTACTTC
TRBV5-8	TRBJ1-4	TRBD1	few	CASSAGTGPGLFF	TGTGCCAGCAGCGCAGGGACAGGCCCAGGACTGTTTTTT
TRBV3-1/TRBV3-2	TRBJ2-7	TRBD2	.	CASSQEGAREGPYEQYF	TGTGCCAGCAGCCAAGAAGGGGCGAGGGAGGGCCCCTACGAGCAGTACTTC
TRBV9	TRBJ1-2	.	once	CASTPGENYGYTF	TGTGCCAGCACCCCAGGTGAAAACTATGGCTACACCTTC
TRBV10-2	TRBJ1-2	.	.	CASSEIERYGYTF	TGCGCCAGCAGTGAGATTGAGAGGTATGGCTACACCTTC
TRBV9	TRBJ1-1	.	.	CASSAAGGRLNTEAFF	TGTGCCAGCAGCGCTGCGGGGGGAAGGCTAAACACTGAAGCTTTCTTT
TRBV3-1/TRBV3-2	TRBJ2-1	.	.	CASSQFRDSDSYNEQFF	TGTGCCAGCAGCCAATTTCGGGACTCTGACTCCTACAATGAGCAGTTCTTC
TRBV5-1	TRBJ2-7	TRBD2	.	CASSMRGDSYEQYF	TGCGCCAGCAGCATGCGGGGGGACTCCTACGAGCAGTACTTC
TRBV5-4	TRBJ2-7	.	.	CASSVYRVQSSYEQYF	TGTGCCAGCAGCGTTTACAGGGTCCAAAGCTCCTACGAGCAGTACTTC
TRBV27	TRBJ2-1	TRBD2	.	CATSAGPRGEQFF	TGTGCCACCTCAGCGGGACCAAGGGGTGAGCAGTTCTTC
TRBV18	TRBJ1-4	.	.	CASSPEAQKLFF	TGTGCCAGCTCACCTGAGGCCCAAAAACTGTTTTTT
TRBV9	TRBJ2-5	TRBD2	.	CASSARLASQETQYF	TGTGCCAGCAGCGCAAGACTAGCCTCCCAAGAGACCCAGTACTTC
TRBV4-3	TRBJ2-3	.	.	CASSQDRGSTDTQYF	TGCGCCAGCAGCCAAGATAGGGGAAGCACAGATACGCAGTATTTT
TRBV5-8	TRBJ2-1	TRBD2	.	CASSLQAGGSYNEQFF	TGTGCCAGCAGCCTACAAGCGGGAGGCTCCTACAATGAGCAGTTCTTC
TRBV5-1	TRBJ1-1	TRBD1	few	CASSLALPGQGRRTEAFF	TGCGCCAGCAGCTTGGCCCTACCCGGACAGGGAAGGAGAACTGAAGCTTTCTTT